This T cell receptor beta chain was sequenced in a study of shared clonotypes between healthy human individuals. Clones were sequenced by immunoSEQ multiplex PCR, and TCRdb holds only the in-frame ones, with some missing. The sample contains around 2.1 million clones, 90% to 95% of which appear only once. CD45RO-negative cells were positively selected for CCR7, leaving out terminally differentiated effector memory CD45RA+ cells. After removal of 9 bases from V and 3 bases from J, the junction contained 5 bases not matched to a gene. The CDR3 has 13 amino acids. CDR1 LNHDA and CDR2 SQIVND come from the germline V gene (reference sequence).

This sequence was found in a man aged 18 to 35 in good health. Some clones in this sample may be carry-over from other donors' samples. This chain joins TRBV19 and TRBJ1-5, with 7 bases that match TRBD1. The sample was naive CD8+ T cells from PBMCs. The CDR3 DNA reads TGTGCCAGCAACGACAGGGACAATCAGCCCCAGCATTTT. Its protein product is CASNDRDNQPQHF.